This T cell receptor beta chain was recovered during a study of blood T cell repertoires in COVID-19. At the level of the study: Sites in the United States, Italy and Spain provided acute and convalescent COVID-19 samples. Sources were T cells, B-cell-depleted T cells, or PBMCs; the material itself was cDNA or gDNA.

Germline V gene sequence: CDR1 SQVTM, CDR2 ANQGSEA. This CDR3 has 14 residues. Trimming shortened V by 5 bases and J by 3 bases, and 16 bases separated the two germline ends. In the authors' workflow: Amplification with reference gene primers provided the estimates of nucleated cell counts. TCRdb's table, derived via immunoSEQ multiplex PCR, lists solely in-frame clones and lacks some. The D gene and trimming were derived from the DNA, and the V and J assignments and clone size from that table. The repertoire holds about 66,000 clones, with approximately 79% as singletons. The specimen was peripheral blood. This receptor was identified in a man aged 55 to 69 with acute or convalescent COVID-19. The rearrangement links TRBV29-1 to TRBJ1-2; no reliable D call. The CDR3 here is CSVSVRGRDYGYTF. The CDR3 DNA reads TGCAGCGTTTCAGTGAGAGGGAGGGACTATGGCTACACCTTC.